This T cell receptor (beta chain) was sequenced in a study of blood T cell repertoires in COVID-19. Whole-study context: Acute and convalescent COVID-19 specimens originated in the United States, Italy and Spain. PBMCs, B-cell-depleted T cells, or T cells were the source of the cDNA or gDNA that made up the material.

The participants were between roughly 18 and 89 years old and came from roughly 24 US areas. Cohort placement rested on clinical history that participants reported themselves. Germline CDR1 and CDR2: SGHTA and FQGNSA. The CDR3 runs 13 residues. Losses at the gene ends were 8 bases for V and 5 bases for J; bases not matched to a gene: 5. The repertoire was sequenced with immunoSEQ multiplex PCR; TCRdb's copy has only in-frame clones and lacks some. The sample yields 300,000 to 350,000 clones, around nine tenths seen once. V usage is TRBV7-2 and J usage is TRBJ2-7; 11 bases fit TRBD1. This clonotype was obtained from a man younger than 40 who had recovered from COVID-19. The sample was PBMCs or T cells enriched from blood (not recorded which). CDR3 residues: CASGTGGLNEQYF. The CDR3 DNA is TGTGCCAGCGGGACAGGGGGACTGAACGAGCAGTACTTC.